This T cell receptor (beta chain) was identified in a study of T-cell reconstitution after alpha-beta-depleted transplantation in children. Study-level points and caveats: Approximately two months post-transplant, alpha-beta T cells reportedly originated from several hundred expanded graft clones. Certain patients had high TCRbeta diversity at day 60, and it came from recipient T cells and thymic progenitors that survived. Newly produced T cells mostly provided counts and TCRbeta diversity after one year, as hyperexpanded clones declined.

Comments on this clonotype: The antigen is not known.

The TCRbeta library was prepared with unique molecular identifiers. TCRdb re-called the PCR reads with MiXCR, one entry per CDR3 protein. The sample includes 300,000 to 400,000 distinct CDR3 sequences, more than 20% of them seen just once. Germline CDR1 SGHRS, CDR2 YFSETQ. This CDR3 spans 17 amino acids. V lost 0 bases, J lost 4 bases, and 6 bases stayed unmatched. This TCR came from a male patient younger than 18 who had a stem cell transplant for acute lymphoblastic leukemia, so the T cells may come from the graft donor. The specimen was PBMCs, mostly from graft donor cells, collected 180 days after TCRalphabeta/CD19-depleted stem cell transplant. The J gene is TRBJ2-2, the V gene TRBV5-1, with 10 bases matching TRBD2. The CDR3 coding sequence is TGCGCCAGCAGCTTGGGCCTAGCGGGAGTGCTCACCGGGGAGCTGTTTTTT. Translation: CASSLGLAGVLTGELFF. The full variable domain, with the rest looked up from reference TRBV5-1 and TRBJ2-2, is KAGVTQTPRYLIKTRGQQVTLSCSPISGHRSVSWYQQTPGQGLQFLFEYFSETQRNKGNFPGRFSGRQFSNSRSEMNVSTLELGDSALYLCASSLGLAGVLTGELFFGEGSRLTVL.